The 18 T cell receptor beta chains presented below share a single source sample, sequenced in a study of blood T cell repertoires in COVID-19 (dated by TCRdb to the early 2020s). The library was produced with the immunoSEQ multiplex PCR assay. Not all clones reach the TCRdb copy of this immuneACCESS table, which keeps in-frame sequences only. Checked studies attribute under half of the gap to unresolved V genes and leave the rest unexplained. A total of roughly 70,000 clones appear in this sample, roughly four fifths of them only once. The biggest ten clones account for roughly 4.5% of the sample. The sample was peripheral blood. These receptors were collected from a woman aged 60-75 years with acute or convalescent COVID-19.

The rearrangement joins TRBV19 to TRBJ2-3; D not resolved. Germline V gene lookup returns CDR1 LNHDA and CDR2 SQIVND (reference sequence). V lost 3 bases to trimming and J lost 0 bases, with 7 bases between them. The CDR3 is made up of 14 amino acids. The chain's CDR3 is CASSIQLSTDTQYF. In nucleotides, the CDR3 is TGTGCCAGTAGTATTCAACTTAGCACAGATACGCAGTATTTT.

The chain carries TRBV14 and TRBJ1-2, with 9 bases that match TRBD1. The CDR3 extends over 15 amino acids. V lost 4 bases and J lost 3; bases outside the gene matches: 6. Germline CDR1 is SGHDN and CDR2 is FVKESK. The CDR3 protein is CASSLDGQGYYGYTF. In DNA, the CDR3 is TGTGCCAGCAGCCTCGATGGACAGGGGTACTATGGCTACACCTTC.

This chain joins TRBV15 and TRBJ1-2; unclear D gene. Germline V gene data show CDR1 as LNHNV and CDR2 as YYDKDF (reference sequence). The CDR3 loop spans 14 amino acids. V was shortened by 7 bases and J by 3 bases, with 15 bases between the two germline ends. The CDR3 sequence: CATTRLSEDYGYTF. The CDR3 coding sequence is TGTGCCACCACCCGGCTATCTGAGGACTATGGCTACACCTTC. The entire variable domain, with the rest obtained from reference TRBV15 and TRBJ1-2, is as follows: DAMVIQNPRYQVTQFGKPVTLSCSQTLNHNVMYWYQQKSSQAPKLLFHYYDKDFNNEADTPDNFQSRRPNTSFCFLDIRSPGLGDTAMYLCATTRLSEDYGYTFGSGTRLTVV.

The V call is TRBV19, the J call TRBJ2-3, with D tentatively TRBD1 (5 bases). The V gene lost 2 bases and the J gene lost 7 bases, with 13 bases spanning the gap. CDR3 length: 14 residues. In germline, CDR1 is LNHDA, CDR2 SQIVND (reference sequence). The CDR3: CASSIPRVVNTQYF. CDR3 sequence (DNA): TGTGCCAGTAGTATACCCAGGGTGGTAAATACGCAGTATTTT.

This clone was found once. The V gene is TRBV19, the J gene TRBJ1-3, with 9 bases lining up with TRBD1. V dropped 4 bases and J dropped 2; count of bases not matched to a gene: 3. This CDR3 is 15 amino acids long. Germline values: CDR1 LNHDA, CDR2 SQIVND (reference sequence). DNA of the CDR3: TGTGCCAGTAGTACCCGGGACAGGGCTGGAAACACCATATATTTT. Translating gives CASSTRDRAGNTIYF.

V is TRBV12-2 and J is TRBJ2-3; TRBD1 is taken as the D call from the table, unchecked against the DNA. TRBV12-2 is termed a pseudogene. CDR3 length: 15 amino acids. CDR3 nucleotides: TGTGCAAGTCGCCGCCCGACAGCAGCCGTAGATACGCAGTATTTT. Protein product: CASRRPTAAVDTQYF.

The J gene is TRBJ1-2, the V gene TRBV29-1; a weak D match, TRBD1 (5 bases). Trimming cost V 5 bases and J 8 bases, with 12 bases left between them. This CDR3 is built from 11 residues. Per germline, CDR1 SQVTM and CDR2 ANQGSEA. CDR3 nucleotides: TGCAGCGTTCCGCAGGGCGGCGGCTACACCTTC. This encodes CSVPQGGGYTF.

The CDR3 DNA reads TGTGCCAGCGGAGACTCGAGGGCTGAAGCTTTCTTT. Its protein is CASGDSRAEAFF. The rearrangement joins TRBV11-1 to TRBJ1-1; D not resolved. The germline gives CDR1 SGHAT, CDR2 FQDESV (reference sequence). Trimming stripped 8 bases from V and 6 bases from J, with 13 bases between. The CDR3 has 12 residues.

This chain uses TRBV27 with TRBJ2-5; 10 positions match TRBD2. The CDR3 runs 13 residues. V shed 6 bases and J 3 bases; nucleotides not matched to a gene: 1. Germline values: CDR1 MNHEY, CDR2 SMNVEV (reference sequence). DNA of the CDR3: TGTGCCAGCAGGCTAGCGGGGGAAGAGACCCAGTACTTC. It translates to CASRLAGEETQYF.

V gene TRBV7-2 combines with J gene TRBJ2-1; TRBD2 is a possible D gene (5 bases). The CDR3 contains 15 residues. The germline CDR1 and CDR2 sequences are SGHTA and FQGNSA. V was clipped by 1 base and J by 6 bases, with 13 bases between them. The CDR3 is CASSLVALRGNEQFF. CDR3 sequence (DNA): TGTGCCAGCAGCTTAGTAGCGCTACGGGGCAATGAGCAGTTCTTC. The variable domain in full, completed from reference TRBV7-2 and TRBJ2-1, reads GAGVSQSPSNKVTEKGKDVELRCDPISGHTALYWYRQSLGQGLEFLIYFQGNSAPDKSGLPSDRFSAERTGGSVSTLTIQRTQQEDSAVYLCASSLVALRGNEQFFGPGTRLTVL.

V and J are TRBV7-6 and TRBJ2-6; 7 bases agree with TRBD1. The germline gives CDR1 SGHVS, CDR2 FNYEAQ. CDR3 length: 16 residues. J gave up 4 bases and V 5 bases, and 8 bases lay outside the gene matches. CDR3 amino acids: CASSVDRARGANVLTF. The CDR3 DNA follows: TGTGCCAGCAGCGTCGACAGGGCGCGGGGGGCCAACGTCCTGACTTTC. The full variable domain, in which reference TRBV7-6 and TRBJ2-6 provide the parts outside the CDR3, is GAGVSQSPRYKVTKRGQDVALRCDPISGHVSLYWYRQALGQGPEFLTYFNYEAQQDKSGLPNDRFSAERPEGSISTLTIQRTEQRDSAMYRCASSVDRARGANVLTFGAGSRLTVL.

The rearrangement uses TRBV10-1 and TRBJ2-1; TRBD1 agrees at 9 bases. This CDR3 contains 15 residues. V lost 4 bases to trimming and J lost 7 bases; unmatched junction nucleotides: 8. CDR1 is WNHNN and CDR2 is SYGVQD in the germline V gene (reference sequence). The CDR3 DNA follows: TGCGCCAGCAGTGGAGGACAGGGGTCTAAAAATGAGCAGTTCTTC. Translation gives CASSGGQGSKNEQFF.

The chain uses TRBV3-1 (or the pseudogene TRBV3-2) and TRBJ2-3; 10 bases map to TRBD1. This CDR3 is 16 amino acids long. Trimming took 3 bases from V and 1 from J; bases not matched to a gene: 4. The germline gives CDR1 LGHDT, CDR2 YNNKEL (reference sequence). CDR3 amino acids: CASSHRTGGGTDTQYF. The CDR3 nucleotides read TGTGCCAGCAGCCACAGGACAGGGGGAGGCACAGATACGCAGTATTTT.

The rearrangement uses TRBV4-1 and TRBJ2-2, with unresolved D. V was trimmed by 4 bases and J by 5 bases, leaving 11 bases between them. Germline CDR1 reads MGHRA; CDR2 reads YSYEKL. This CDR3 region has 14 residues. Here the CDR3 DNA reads TGCGCCAGCAGCCCGACGACGACAACCGGGGAGCTGTTTTTT. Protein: CASSPTTTTGELFF.

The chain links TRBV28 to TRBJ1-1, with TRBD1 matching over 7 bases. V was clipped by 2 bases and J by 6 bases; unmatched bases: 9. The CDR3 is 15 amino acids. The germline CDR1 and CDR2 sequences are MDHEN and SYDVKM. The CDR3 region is CASSLPPTGRAEAFF. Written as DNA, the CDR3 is TGTGCCAGCAGTTTACCCCCGACAGGGCGGGCTGAAGCTTTCTTT.

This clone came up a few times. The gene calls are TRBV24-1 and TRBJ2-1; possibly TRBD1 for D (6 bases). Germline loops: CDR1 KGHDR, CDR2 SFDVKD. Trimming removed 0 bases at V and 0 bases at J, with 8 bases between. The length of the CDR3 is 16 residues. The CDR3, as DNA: TGTGCCACCAGTGATTTGGTAGGGGGCTCCTACAATGAGCAGTTCTTC. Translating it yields CATSDLVGGSYNEQFF.

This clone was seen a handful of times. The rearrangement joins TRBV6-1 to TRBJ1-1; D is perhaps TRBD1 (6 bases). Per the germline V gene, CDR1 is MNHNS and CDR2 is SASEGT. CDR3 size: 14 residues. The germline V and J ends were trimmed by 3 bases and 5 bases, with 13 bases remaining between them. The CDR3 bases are TGTGCCAGCAGTGAGAGGGGGAAGCTTACTGAAGCTTTCTTT. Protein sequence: CASSERGKLTEAFF.

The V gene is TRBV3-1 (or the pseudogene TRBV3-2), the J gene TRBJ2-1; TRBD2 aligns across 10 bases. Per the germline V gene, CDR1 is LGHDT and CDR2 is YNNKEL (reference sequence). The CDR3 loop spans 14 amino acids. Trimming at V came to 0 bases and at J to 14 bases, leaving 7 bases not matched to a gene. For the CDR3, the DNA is TGTGCCAGCAGCCAAGAATGGGGCCTAGCGGGAGAGTTCTTC. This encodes CASSQEWGLAGEFF.